The 24 T cell receptor beta chains in this list originate from one sample, sequenced in a study of regulatory T cells in long-lasting Graves disease (dated by TCRdb to about 2021). The meaning of the sample's time point label: persistent/refractory GD, antithyroid drugs over 5 years with positive TRAb. For both TCR sequencing and RNA sequencing, RNA was extracted from PBMCs in TRIzol. The library came from multiplex PCR. Sequencing used an Illumina HiSeq 4000. CDR3 regions were amplified by Arm-PCR with iRepertoire HTBI primers to construct TCR beta libraries. Using fastp at Q25 and MiXCR, TCRdb reprocessed the public reads and kept productive beta chains. Records with the same CDR3 protein are collapsed into one entry carrying the most frequent genes and DNA. The sample yields 350,000 to 450,000 distinct CDR3 sequences; roughly 25% were counted once. The top ten hold roughly a quarter of the sample.

Sequenced here: peripheral blood mononuclear cells (PBMCs), sampled when the disease was refractory, from a patient treated with antithyroid drugs. Source of these receptors: a woman in her 40s with Graves disease. Donor details come from another sample of the same person, matched by shared clones.

This clonotype was observed a handful of times. The chain is built from TRBV6-2 or TRBV6-3 and TRBJ2-3; D is undetermined. Germline CDR1 is MNHEY and CDR2 is SVGEGT. CDR3 length: 13 amino acids. V shed 2 bases and J shed 2 bases, with 5 bases lying between them. The CDR3 DNA reads TGTGCCAGCAGTTACCCCAACACAGATACGCAGTATTTT. Protein: CASSYPNTDTQYF.

This rearrangement joins TRBV7-8 to TRBJ1-6; D gene ambiguous. Germline CDR1 reads SGHVS; CDR2 reads FQNEAQ. Trimming took 3 bases from V and 7 from J, leaving 19 bases between them. The length of the CDR3 is 17 residues. The CDR3 sequence is CASSFTNRRTLNSPLHF. Written as DNA, the CDR3 is TGTGCCAGCAGCTTCACCAACCGCAGGACGCTAAATTCACCCCTCCACTTT.

Remarks on this clonotype: This sequence may be a read error, since a much larger clone differs from it by one base. The chain recombines TRBV28 with TRBJ2-2; TRBD2 matches at 9 bases. Germline CDR1 is MDHEN and CDR2 is SYDVKM. The CDR3 contains 15 residues. With 3 bases clipped from V and 6 bases from J, the junction kept 5 bases outside the gene matches. CDR3 sequence (DNA): TGTGCCAGCAGTTTTAAGCGGGAGGCGGCCGGGGAGCTGTTTTTT. Protein product: CASSFKREAAGELFF.

This clonotype was counted many times. This chain uses TRBV12-3 or TRBV12-4 with TRBJ1-5; possibly TRBD1 for D (5 bases). The CDR3 is 15 residues long. Between the trimmed V and J ends, which lost 6 bases and 0 bases, there was a span of 12 bases. CDR3 protein: CASRAGPYSNQPQHF. The CDR3 nucleotides read TGTGCCAGCAGAGCAGGGCCTTATAGCAATCAGCCCCAGCATTTT.

This clonotype was detected once. A much larger clone differs by one base, so this may be a read error. V usage is TRBV7-9 and J usage is TRBJ2-5, with a tentative D call TRBD1 (6 bases). Germline CDR1 is SEHNR and CDR2 is FQNEAQ (reference sequence). The V end lost 5 bases, the J end lost 2 bases, and 12 bases lay between the germline ends. This CDR3 has 14 residues. Here the CDR3 DNA reads TGTGCCAGCAGCCCGCACAGGGCACAAGAGACCCAGTACTTC. Translating gives CASSPHRAQETQYF. The variable domain in full, with the rest retrieved from reference TRBV7-9 and TRBJ2-5, is DTGVSQNPRHKITKRGQNVTFRCDPISEHNRLYWYRQTLGQGPEFLTYFQNEAQLEKSRLLSDRFSAERPKGSFSTLEIQRTEQGDSAMYLCASSPHRAQETQYFGPGTRLLVL.

Notes on this clonotype: One base away lies a much larger clone, so this may be a sequencing read error. The conserved phenylalanine or tryptophan is not found at the CDR3 terminus, so this likely reflects a read error. The chain recombines TRBV27 with TRBJ2-7, with 7 bases identical to TRBD1. CDR3 size: 13 residues. V lost 4 bases to trimming and J lost 5 bases; unmatched junction nucleotides: 5. Germline CDR1 and CDR2: MNHEY and SMNVEV (reference sequence). In DNA, the CDR3 is TGTGCCAGCAGTTGGACAGGCCGGAACGAGCAGTACTCC. This gives the protein CASSWTGRNEQYS.

This clonotype was recorded at least ten times. J is TRBJ1-2 and V is TRBV28; no clear D gene. V was cut by 6 bases and J by 8 bases, with 10 bases left in between. The length of the CDR3 is 11 residues. Germline loops: CDR1 MDHEN, CDR2 SYDVKM. The CDR3 DNA reads TGTGCCAGCAGACCGAATAGAGGCTACACCTTC. Translated, it gives CASRPNRGYTF.

In its sample, this clonotype was seen a few times. The chain carries TRBV4-1 and TRBJ1-2; 7 nucleotides agree with TRBD1. V lost 0 bases and J lost 7; bases outside the gene matches: 5. From germline, CDR1 is MGHRA and CDR2 YSYEKL. The CDR3 consists of 14 residues. Written as DNA, the CDR3 is TGCGCCAGCAGCCAAGAAAGGGGGCAGGGTGGCTACACCTTC. It specifies CASSQERGQGGYTF.

Many counts were recorded for this clonotype. This chain links TRBV28 with TRBJ1-4; 7 bases agree with TRBD1. With V trimmed by 3 bases and J by 2 bases, 9 bases remained unmatched. This CDR3 is 17 amino acids long. Germline CDR1 and CDR2: MDHEN and SYDVKM. The DNA for the CDR3 is TGTGCCAGCAGTTTGACGACAGGGACCTCGACTAATGAAAAACTGTTTTTT. It yields the protein CASSLTTGTSTNEKLFF. Complete variable domain (other parts from reference TRBV28 and TRBJ1-4): DVKVTQSSRYLVKRTGEKVFLECVQDMDHENMFWYRQDPGLGLRLIYFSYDVKMKEKGDIPEGYSVSREKKERFSLILESASTNQTSMYLCASSLTTGTSTNEKLFFGSGTQLSVL.

The chain is built from TRBV20-1 and TRBJ1-5; TRBD1 agrees at 9 bases. Germline loops: CDR1 DFQATT, CDR2 SNEGSKA (reference sequence). The CDR3 runs to 18 residues. J lost 0 bases, V lost 5 bases, and 14 bases had no gene match. The CDR3: CSALKSGQGSYSNQPQHF. In DNA form, the CDR3 reads TGCAGTGCTTTAAAATCGGGACAGGGCTCGTATAGCAATCAGCCCCAGCATTTT.

This clonotype was recorded only once. The chain joins TRBV18 to TRBJ2-7; 9 positions match TRBD1. Germline V gene lookup returns CDR1 KGHSH and CDR2 LQKENI. This CDR3 is built from 15 residues. V shed 6 bases, J shed 4 bases, and the junction held 10 bases outside the gene matches. CDR3 coding DNA: TGTGCCAGCTCCCCCCCCGGGACAGGGACGTACGAGCAGTACTTC. This gives the protein CASSPPGTGTYEQYF.

This clonotype has more than one count but fewer than ten. The gene calls are TRBV6-9 and TRBJ1-1; the match to TRBD1 covers 8 bases. The CDR3 has 17 residues. From germline, CDR1 is MNHGY and CDR2 SVAAGI. Trimming took 3 bases from V and 0 from J; bases not matched to a gene: 9. The CDR3 spells CASSYGSGGFLNTEAFF. The DNA for the CDR3 is TGTGCCAGCAGTTACGGGTCAGGGGGCTTTCTGAACACTGAAGCTTTCTTT.

This clonotype was observed many times. The J gene is TRBJ2-7, the V gene TRBV6-9; the D gene is possibly TRBD1 (8 bases). Deletions cut 3 bases from V and 3 bases from J, with 24 bases between. This CDR3 has 18 residues. Germline V gene lookup returns CDR1 MNHGY and CDR2 SVAAGI. The CDR3 is CASSYSNDRGAGFYEQYF. CDR3 sequence (DNA): TGTGCCAGCAGTTACTCGAATGACAGGGGAGCGGGGTTCTACGAGCAGTACTTC.

This sequence joins TRBV6-1 and TRBJ2-7; TRBD2 agrees at 9 bases. Germline CDR1 and CDR2: MNHNS and SASEGT. The CDR3 sequence is 15 residues long. V dropped 5 bases and J dropped 0; count of bases not matched to a gene: 5. CDR3 region: CASSRGLATSYEQYF. The CDR3 DNA reads as TGTGCCAGCAGTCGCGGACTAGCGACCTCCTACGAGCAGTACTTC.

This clonotype was recorded a few times. The gene calls are TRBV7-2 and TRBJ1-2; no clear D. Germline-derived CDR1 and CDR2 are SGHTA and FQGNSA. The CDR3 extends over 13 amino acids. Trimming shortened V by 4 bases and J by 2 bases, and 8 bases separated the two germline ends. CDR3 sequence (DNA): TGTGCCAGCAGCTCACAGACAAACTATGGCTACACCTTC. Residues: CASSSQTNYGYTF.

In the case of this clonotype: A clone one base away is much larger, so this may be a read error. CDR3 sequence (DNA): TGCAGCGTTGAAAGTGGGGAGGCCAAAAACATTCAGCACTTC. Its translation is CSVESGEAKNIQHF. This sequence joins TRBV29-1 and TRBJ2-4; weak D call: TRBD2 (6 bases). CDR1 and CDR2 from the germline V gene are SQVTM and ANQGSEA. The CDR3 totals 14 residues.

This clonotype was picked up a small number of times. The CDR3 reads CASKRSVAGVYYEQYF. CDR3 in DNA: TGTGCCAGCAAGCGAAGCGTAGCGGGAGTATACTACGAGCAGTACTTC. The chain combines TRBV6-1 with TRBJ2-7; 9 bases line up with TRBD2. The CDR3 sequence is 16 residues long. Germline lookup yields CDR1 MNHNS and CDR2 SASEGT. Losses at the gene ends were 7 bases for V and 3 bases for J; bases not matched to a gene: 13.

There are many counts of this clonotype. V and J are TRBV28 and TRBJ2-5, with TRBD1 as a possible D gene (6 bases). Germline V gene sequence: CDR1 MDHEN, CDR2 SYDVKM. Deletions cut 9 bases from V and 2 bases from J, with 16 bases between. The length of the CDR3 is 14 residues. In DNA, the CDR3 is TGTGCCAGTTCCGTAGGGGGTTGGCAAGAGACCCAGTACTTC. This codes for CASSVGGWQETQYF.

Comments on this clonotype: Being one base from a much bigger clone, this may be a read error. V is TRBV6-1 and J is TRBJ2-1, with D possibly being TRBD2 (5 bases). This CDR3 region has 15 residues. Germline V gives CDR1 MNHNS, CDR2 SASEGT. V dropped 6 bases and J dropped 10 bases, with 22 bases sitting between them. CDR3 protein: CASRLDRSSSYEQFF. The CDR3 nucleotides read TGTGCCAGCAGACTAGACCGTTCGAGCTCCTACGAGCAGTTCTTC.

As regards this clonotype: Since a much larger clone is just one base distant, this may be a read error. The chain uses TRBV6-1 and TRBJ2-7, with 8 bases matching TRBD1. The CDR3 has 16 residues. With V trimmed by 6 bases and J by 4 bases, 14 bases remained unmatched. The germline V gene encodes CDR1 MNHNS and CDR2 SASEGT. The CDR3, as DNA: TGTGCCAGCAGGGCTGCATCCGGGACAGGTGGGTACGAGCAGTACTTC. It yields the protein CASRAASGTGGYEQYF.

V is TRBV2 and J is TRBJ2-3; D possibly corresponds to TRBD1 (8 bases). Trimming removed 6 bases from V and 8 bases from J, with 18 bases in between. The germline CDR1 and CDR2 sequences are SNHLY and FYNNEI. The CDR3 consists of 14 residues. CDR3 residues: CASSLAYRGGTQYF. For the CDR3, the DNA is TGTGCCAGCAGCTTGGCCTACAGGGGGGGTACGCAGTATTTT.

This clonotype came up a few times. This could be a read error, since a much larger clone is one nucleotide away. The rearrangement uses TRBV28 and TRBJ1-5; tentatively, D is TRBD1 (5 bases). CDR1 and CDR2 from the germline V gene are MDHEN and SYDVKM. V was clipped by 7 bases and J by 4 bases, with 17 bases between them. The CDR3 length is 15 residues. The CDR3 DNA sequence: TGTGCCAGCACTATCAACAGGAGGCCTAATCAGCCCCAGCATTTT. It yields the protein CASTINRRPNQPQHF.

This chain links TRBV28 with TRBJ2-2, with unresolved D. Per germline, CDR1 MDHEN and CDR2 SYDVKM. The CDR3 extends over 16 amino acids. With 5 bases removed from V and 2 bases from J, the gap between germline ends came to 15 bases. The CDR3 sequence: CASSLLELFNTGELFF. CDR3 nucleotide sequence: TGTGCCAGCAGTCTTCTCGAACTCTTTAACACCGGGGAGCTGTTTTTT.

This clonotype was counted only a few times. The chain is built from TRBV11-2 and TRBJ2-3, with D unresolved. This CDR3 contains 16 residues. The V end was cut by 4 bases, the J end by 1 base, with 15 bases between. CDR1 is SGHAT and CDR2 is FQNNGV in the germline V gene. CDR3 sequence (DNA): TGTGCCAGCAGCTCGCCCGGATCGTACGGCACAGATACGCAGTATTTT. Protein product: CASSSPGSYGTDTQYF.